This T cell receptor beta chain was sequenced in a study of response to subunit inactivated influenza vaccine. Germline CDR1 is SNHLY and CDR2 is FYNNEI. The V gene lost 8 bases and the J gene lost 9 bases, with 13 bases spanning the gap. This CDR3 is 11 amino acids long. TCRdb called the RT-PCR reads again in MiXCR, with one record for every CDR3 protein. The table lists 650,000 to 800,000 distinct CDR3 sequences, approximately 13% of them singletons. Study findings and constraints: Only a handful of new T cells, the authors suggested, are recruited with each seasonal influenza vaccination.

This clonotype was detected only a few times. Its antigen is not known. This chain joins TRBV2 and TRBJ1-1; weak D call: TRBD1 (5 bases). The source material was PBMCs from blood, sampled 14 days before vaccination. The origin of this receptor is a man aged 50 to 60 who received an inactivated influenza vaccine. The CDR3 sequence: CASRLGAQAFF. In DNA form, the CDR3 reads TGTGCCAGCCGTTTAGGGGCCCAAGCTTTCTTT. Filled out from reference TRBV2 and TRBJ1-1, the complete variable domain reads EPEVTQTPSHQVTQMGQEVILRCVPISNHLYFYWYRQILGQKVEFLVSFYNNEISEKSEIFDDQFSVERPDGSNFTLKIRSTKLEDSAMYFCASRLGAQAFFGQGTRLTVV.